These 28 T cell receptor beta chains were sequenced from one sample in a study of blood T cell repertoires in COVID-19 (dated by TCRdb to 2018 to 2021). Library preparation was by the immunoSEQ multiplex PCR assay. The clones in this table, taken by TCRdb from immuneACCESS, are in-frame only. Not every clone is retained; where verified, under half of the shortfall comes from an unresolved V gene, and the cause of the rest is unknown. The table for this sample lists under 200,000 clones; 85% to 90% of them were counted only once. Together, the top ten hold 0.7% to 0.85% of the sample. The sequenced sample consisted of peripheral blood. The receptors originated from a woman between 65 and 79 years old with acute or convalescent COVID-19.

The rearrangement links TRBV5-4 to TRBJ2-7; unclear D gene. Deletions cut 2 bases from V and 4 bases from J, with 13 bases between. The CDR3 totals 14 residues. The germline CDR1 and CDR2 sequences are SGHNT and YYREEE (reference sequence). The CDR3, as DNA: TGTGCCAGCAGCTTCACCGCCGCGGCGTACGAGCAGTACTTC. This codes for CASSFTAAAYEQYF.

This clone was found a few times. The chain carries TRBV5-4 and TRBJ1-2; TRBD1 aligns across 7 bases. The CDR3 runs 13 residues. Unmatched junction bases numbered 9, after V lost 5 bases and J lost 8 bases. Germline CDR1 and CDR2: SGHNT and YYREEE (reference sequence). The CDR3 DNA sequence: TGTGCCAGCAGTGCAACAGGGGCTAACGGCTACACCTTC. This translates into CASSATGANGYTF.

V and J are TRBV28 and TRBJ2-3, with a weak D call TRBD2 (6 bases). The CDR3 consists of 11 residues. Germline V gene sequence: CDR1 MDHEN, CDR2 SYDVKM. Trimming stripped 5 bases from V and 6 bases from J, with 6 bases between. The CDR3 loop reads CASSGRDTQYF. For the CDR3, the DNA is TGTGCCAGCAGTGGGAGGGATACGCAGTATTTT.

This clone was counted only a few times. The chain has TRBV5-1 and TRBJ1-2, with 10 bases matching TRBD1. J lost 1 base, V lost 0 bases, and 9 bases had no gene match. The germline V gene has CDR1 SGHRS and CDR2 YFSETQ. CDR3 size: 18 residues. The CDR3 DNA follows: TGCGCCAGCAGCTTGGCCGGAACCGGGACAGGGGTTAACTATGGCTACACCTTC. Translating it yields CASSLAGTGTGVNYGYTF.

CDR3 bases: TGTGCCAGCAGCTTACGGGGAGCGCGCTACGAGCAGTACTTC. Its translation: CASSLRGARYEQYF. The genes are TRBV11-3 and TRBJ2-7, with a possible D match to TRBD2 (5 bases). Trimming cost V 2 bases and J 3 bases, with 11 bases left between them. The CDR3 loop spans 14 amino acids. Germline CDR1 is SGHNT and CDR2 is YENEEA. The variable domain in full, completed from reference TRBV11-3 and TRBJ2-7, reads EAGVVQSPRYKIIEKKQPVAFWCNPISGHNTLYWYLQNLGQGPELLIRYENEEAVDDSQLPKDRFSAERLKGVDSTLKIQPAELGDSAVYLCASSLRGARYEQYFGPGTRLTVT.

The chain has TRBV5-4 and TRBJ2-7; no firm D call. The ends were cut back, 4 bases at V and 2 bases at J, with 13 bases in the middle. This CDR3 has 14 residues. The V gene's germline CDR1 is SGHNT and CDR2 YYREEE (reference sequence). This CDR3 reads CASSPKTYPYEQYF. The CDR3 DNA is TGTGCCAGCAGCCCTAAGACTTACCCCTACGAGCAGTACTTC. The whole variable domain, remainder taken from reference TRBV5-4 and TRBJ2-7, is ETGVTQSPTHLIKTRGQQVTLRCSSQSGHNTVSWYQQALGQGPQFIFQYYREEENGRGNFPPRFSGLQFPNYSSELNVNALELDDSALYLCASSPKTYPYEQYFGPGTRLTVT.

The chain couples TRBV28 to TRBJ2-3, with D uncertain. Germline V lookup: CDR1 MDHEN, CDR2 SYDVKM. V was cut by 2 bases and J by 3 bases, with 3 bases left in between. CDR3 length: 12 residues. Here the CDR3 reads CASSLLTDTQYF. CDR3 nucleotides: TGTGCCAGCAGTTTACTGACAGATACGCAGTATTTT.

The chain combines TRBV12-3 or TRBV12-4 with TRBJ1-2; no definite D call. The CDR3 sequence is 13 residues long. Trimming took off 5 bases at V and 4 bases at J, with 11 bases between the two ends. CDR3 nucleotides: TGTGCCAGCAGTCCCCCTGCTAGCTATGGCTACACCTTC. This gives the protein CASSPPASYGYTF.

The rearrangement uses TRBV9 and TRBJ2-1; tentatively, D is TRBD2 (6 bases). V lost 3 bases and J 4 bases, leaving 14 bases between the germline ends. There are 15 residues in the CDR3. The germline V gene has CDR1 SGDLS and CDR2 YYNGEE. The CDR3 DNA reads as TGTGCCAGCAGCGCTGGGGGACTTGGGTACAATGAGCAGTTCTTC. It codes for CASSAGGLGYNEQFF.

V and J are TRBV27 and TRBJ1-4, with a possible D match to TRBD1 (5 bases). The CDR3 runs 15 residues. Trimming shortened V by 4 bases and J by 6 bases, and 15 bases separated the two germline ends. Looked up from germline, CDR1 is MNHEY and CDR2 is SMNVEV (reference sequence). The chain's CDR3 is CASSSSGHTYEKLFF. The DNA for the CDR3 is TGTGCCAGCAGTTCCTCAGGGCATACCTATGAAAAACTGTTTTTT.

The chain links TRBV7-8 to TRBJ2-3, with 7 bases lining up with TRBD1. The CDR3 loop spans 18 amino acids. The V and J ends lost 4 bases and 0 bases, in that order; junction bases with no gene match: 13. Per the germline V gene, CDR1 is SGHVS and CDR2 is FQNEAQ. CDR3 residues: CASSSGWDRLSSTDTQYF. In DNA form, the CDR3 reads TGTGCCAGCAGCTCCGGATGGGACAGACTTTCTAGCACAGATACGCAGTATTTT.

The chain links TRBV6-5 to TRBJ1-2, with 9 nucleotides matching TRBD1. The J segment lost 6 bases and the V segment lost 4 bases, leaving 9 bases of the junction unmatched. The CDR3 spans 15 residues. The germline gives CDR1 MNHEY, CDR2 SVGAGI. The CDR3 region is CASSSPGTGSDGYTF. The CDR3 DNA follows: TGTGCCAGCAGTTCACCGGGGACAGGGAGCGATGGCTACACCTTC.

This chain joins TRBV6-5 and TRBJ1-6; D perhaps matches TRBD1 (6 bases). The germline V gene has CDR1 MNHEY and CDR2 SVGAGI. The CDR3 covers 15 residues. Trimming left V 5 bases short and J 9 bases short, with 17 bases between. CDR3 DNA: TGTGCCAGCAGTCTACCCGGACAGTTTGGTTCACCCCTCCACTTT. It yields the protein CASSLPGQFGSPLHF.

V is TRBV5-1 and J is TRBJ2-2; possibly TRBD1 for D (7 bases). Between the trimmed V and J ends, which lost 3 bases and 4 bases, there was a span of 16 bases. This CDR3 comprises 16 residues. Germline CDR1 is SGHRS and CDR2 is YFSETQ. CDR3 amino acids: CASSSARQGLTGELFF. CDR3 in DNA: TGCGCCAGCAGCTCCGCGAGACAGGGACTCACCGGGGAGCTGTTTTTT.

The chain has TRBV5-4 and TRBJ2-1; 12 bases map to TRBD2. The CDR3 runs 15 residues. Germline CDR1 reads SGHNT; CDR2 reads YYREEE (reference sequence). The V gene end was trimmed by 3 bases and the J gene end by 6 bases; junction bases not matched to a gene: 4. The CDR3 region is CASSSLAGGFNEQFF. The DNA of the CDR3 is TGTGCCAGCAGCTCGCTAGCGGGAGGGTTCAATGAGCAGTTCTTC.

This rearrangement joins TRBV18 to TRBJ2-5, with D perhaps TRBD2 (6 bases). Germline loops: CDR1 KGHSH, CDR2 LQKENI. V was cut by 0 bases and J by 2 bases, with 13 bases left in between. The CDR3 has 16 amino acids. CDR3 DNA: TGTGCCAGCTCACCACCGGGGGGAACAGTTCAAGAGACCCAGTACTTC. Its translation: CASSPPGGTVQETQYF. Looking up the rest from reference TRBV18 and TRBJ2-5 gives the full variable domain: NAGVMQNPRHLVRRRGQEARLRCSPMKGHSHVYWYRQLPEEGLKFMVYLQKENIIDESGMPKERFSAEFPKEGPSILRIQQVVRGDSAAYFCASSPPGGTVQETQYFGPGTRLLVL.

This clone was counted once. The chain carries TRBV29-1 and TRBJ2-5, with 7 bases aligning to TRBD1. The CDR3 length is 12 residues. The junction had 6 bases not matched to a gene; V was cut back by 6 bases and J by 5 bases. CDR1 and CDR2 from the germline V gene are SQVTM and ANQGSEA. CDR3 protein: CSVNTGDETQYF. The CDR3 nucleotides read TGCAGCGTCAACACAGGGGACGAGACCCAGTACTTC.

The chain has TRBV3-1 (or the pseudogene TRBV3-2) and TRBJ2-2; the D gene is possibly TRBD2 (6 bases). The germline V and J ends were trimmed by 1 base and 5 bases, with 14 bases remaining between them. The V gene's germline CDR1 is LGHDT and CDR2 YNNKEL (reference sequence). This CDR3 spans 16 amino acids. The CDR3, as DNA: TGTGCCAGCAGCCAAGTGACCGGGGGTTATACCGGGGAGCTGTTTTTT. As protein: CASSQVTGGYTGELFF.

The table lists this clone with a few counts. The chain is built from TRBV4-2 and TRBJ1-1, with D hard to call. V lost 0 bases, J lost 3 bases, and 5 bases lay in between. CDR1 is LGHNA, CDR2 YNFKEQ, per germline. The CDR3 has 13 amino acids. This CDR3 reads CASSQDRDTEAFF. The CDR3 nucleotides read TGTGCCAGCAGCCAAGATCGGGACACTGAAGCTTTCTTT.

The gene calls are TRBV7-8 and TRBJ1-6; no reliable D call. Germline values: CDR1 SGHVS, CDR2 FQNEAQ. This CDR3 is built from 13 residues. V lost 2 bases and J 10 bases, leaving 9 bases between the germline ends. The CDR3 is CASSLSNLSPLHF. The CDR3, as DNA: TGTGCCAGCAGCTTATCCAATCTATCACCCCTCCACTTT.

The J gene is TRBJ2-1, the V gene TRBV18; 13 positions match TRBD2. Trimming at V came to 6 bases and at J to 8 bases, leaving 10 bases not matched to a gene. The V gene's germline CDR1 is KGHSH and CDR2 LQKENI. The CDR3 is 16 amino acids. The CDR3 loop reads CASSASTSGGVHEQFF. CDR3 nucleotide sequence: TGTGCCAGCTCCGCTTCTACTAGCGGGGGGGTTCATGAGCAGTTCTTC.

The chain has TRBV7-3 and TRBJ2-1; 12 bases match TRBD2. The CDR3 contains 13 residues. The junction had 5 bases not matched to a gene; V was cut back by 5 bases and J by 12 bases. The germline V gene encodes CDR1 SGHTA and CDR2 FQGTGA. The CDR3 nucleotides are TGTGCCAGCAGCCCAACTAGCGGGGGGACGCAGTTCTTC. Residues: CASSPTSGGTQFF. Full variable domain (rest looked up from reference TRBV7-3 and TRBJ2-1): GAGVSQTPSNKVTEKGKYVELRCDPISGHTALYWYRQSLGQGPEFLIYFQGTGAADDSGLPNDRFFAVRPEGSVSTLKIQRTERGDSAVYLCASSPTSGGTQFFGPGTRLTVL.

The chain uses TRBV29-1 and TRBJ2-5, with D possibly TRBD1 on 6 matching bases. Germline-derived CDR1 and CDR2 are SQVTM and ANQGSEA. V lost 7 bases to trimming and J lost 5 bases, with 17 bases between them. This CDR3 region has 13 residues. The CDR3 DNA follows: TGCAGCGCGGCGCCCTTCCAGGGGGAGACCCAGTACTTC. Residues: CSAAPFQGETQYF. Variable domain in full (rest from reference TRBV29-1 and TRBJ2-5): SAVISQKPSRDICQRGTSLTIQCQVDSQVTMMFWYRQQPGQSLTLIATANQGSEATYESGFVIDKFPISRPNLTFSTLTVSNMSPEDSSIYLCSAAPFQGETQYFGPGTRLLVL.

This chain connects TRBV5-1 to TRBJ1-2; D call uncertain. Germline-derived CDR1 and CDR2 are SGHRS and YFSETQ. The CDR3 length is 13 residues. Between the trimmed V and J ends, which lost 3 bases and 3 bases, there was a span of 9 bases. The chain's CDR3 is CASSYDGDYGYTF. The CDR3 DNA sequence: TGCGCCAGCAGCTACGACGGGGACTATGGCTACACCTTC.

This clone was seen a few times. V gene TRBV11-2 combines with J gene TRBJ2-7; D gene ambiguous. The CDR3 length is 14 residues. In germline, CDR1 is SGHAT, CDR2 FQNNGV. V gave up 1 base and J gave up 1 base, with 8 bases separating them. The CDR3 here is CASSLGGSSYEQYF. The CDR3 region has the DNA TGTGCCAGCAGCTTAGGAGGCAGTTCCTACGAGCAGTACTTC.

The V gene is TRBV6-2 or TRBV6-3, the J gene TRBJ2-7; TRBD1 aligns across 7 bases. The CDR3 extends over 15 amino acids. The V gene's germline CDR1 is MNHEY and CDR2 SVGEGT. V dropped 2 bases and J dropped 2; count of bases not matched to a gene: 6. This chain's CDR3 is CASSYVRQGPYEQYF. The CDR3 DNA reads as TGTGCCAGCAGTTACGTCCGACAGGGCCCCTACGAGCAGTACTTC.

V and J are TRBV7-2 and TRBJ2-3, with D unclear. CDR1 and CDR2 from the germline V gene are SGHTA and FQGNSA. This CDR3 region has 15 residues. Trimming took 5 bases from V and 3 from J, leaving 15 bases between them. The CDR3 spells CASSRLSVYTDTQYF. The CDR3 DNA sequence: TGTGCCAGCAGCCGCCTAAGCGTTTATACAGATACGCAGTATTTT.

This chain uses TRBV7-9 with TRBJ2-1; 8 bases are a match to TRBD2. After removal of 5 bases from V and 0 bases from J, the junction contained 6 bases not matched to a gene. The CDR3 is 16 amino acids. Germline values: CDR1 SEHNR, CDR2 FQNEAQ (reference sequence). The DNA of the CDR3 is TGTGCCAGCAGCCCCTTAGCGGGGAGCTCCTACAATGAGCAGTTCTTC. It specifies CASSPLAGSSYNEQFF.